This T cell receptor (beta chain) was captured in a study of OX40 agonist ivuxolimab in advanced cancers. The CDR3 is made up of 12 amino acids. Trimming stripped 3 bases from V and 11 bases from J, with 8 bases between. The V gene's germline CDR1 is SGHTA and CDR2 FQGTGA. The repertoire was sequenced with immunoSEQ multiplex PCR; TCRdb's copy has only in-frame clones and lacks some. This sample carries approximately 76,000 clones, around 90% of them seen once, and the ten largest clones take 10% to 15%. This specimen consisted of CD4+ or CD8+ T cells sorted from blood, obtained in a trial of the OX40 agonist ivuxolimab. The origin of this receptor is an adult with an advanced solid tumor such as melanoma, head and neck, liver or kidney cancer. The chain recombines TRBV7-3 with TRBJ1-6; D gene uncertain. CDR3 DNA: TGTGCCAGCAGCTTTCTCGTACCACCCCTCCACTTT. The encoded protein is CASSFLVPPLHF.